The TCR beta chain under discussion was sequenced for a study of T cells in Graves' hyperthyroidism and ophthalmopathy. General observations from the study: Ophthalmopathy was model-predicted a median approximately six months pre-onset. Blood also held most thyroid clonotypes expanded beyond 0.001. Stable hyperthyroidism was separated from ophthalmopathy by a model based on 13 V-J features.

This clonotype was detected many times. The antigen remains unidentified. Hyperthyroidism had been newly diagnosed in patients aged 18 to 65, and its duration was under 2 months. Trimming pared 0 bases from V and 14 bases from J, leaving 16 bases between. Germline CDR1 reads SGHAT; CDR2 reads FQNNGV. The CDR3 runs to 13 residues. Amplification yielded TCR beta CDR3 regions, with RNA transcripts as the source. RT-PCR in the first round (using the HTBI primer set) targeted the TCR CDR3. MiXCR, run by TCRdb on the multiplex PCR reads, gives a single entry per CDR3 protein. Seen here are around 340,000 distinct CDR3 sequences, 15% to 20% observed once, and the top ten hold around 47%.

This receptor was taken from a woman between 50 and 59 years old with Graves' hyperthyroidism. The sequenced material came from blood. The genes are TRBV11-2 and TRBJ1-2; no definite D call. CDR3 DNA sequence: TGTGCCAGCAGCTTAGAAAATTTTAGCGGGAGGACCTTC. Amino acids: CASSLENFSGRTF. The variable domain in full, completed from reference TRBV11-2 and TRBJ1-2, reads EAGVAQSPRYKIIEKRQSVAFWCNPISGHATLYWYQQILGQGPKLLIQFQNNGVVDDSQLPKDRFSAERLKGVDSTLKIQPAKLEDSAVYLCASSLENFSGRTFGSGTRLTVV.